The source of this T cell receptor (beta chain) is a study of shared clonotypes between healthy human individuals. Here immunoSEQ multiplex PCR was the method, and the copy in TCRdb shows in-frame clones only, minus some. The table has approximately 2.5 million clones, approximately 93% seen once; the top ten hold 0.36%. The CDR3 loop spans 13 amino acids. V was cut by 1 base and J by 5 bases, with 8 bases left in between. CDR1 and CDR2 from the germline V gene are SNHLY and FYNNEI. Specimen: naive CD4+ T cells from PBMCs. The subset: CD45RA+ positively selected. The source of this sequence is a man between 18 and 35 years old in good health. Some clones in this sample may be carry-over from other donors' samples. This chain joins TRBV2 and TRBJ2-5, with no clear D. The CDR3 bases are TGTGCCAGCAGTGAAGGAGAAGTGGAGACCCAGTACTTC. Its translation is CASSEGEVETQYF.